These 25 T cell receptor beta chains were sequenced from one sample in a study of blood T cell repertoires in COVID-19. Repertoires were generated with immunoSEQ multiplex PCR, while TCRdb's copy carries only in-frame clones and drops some. The table has 200,000 to 250,000 clones, 80% to 85% seen once. The specimen was peripheral blood. These receptors were collected from a woman older than 75 with COVID-19, enrolled during active disease.

The rearrangement uses TRBV7-2 and TRBJ1-2; 10 bases are shared with TRBD1. J was trimmed by 4 bases and V by 5 bases; bases with no gene match: 10. This CDR3 has 16 residues. Germline-derived CDR1 and CDR2 are SGHTA and FQGNSA. The CDR3 sequence: CASSPGTGDNIYGYTF. CDR3 in DNA: TGTGCCAGCAGCCCGGGGACAGGGGATAACATCTATGGCTACACCTTC.

The J gene is TRBJ2-3, the V gene TRBV7-6; maybe TRBD1 (6 bases). The CDR3 consists of 14 residues. Germline V lookup: CDR1 SGHVS, CDR2 FNYEAQ. V lost 2 bases and J 0 bases, leaving 6 bases between the germline ends. CDR3 amino acids: CASSLRGSTDTQYF. CDR3 sequence (DNA): TGTGCCAGCAGCTTAAGGGGGAGCACAGATACGCAGTATTTT. Full variable domain (outside the CDR3, taken from reference TRBV7-6 and TRBJ2-3): GAGVSQSPRYKVTKRGQDVALRCDPISGHVSLYWYRQALGQGPEFLTYFNYEAQQDKSGLPNDRFSAERPEGSISTLTIQRTEQRDSAMYRCASSLRGSTDTQYFGPGTRLTVL.

J is TRBJ1-5 and V is TRBV6-1, with 8 bases that match TRBD1. The length of the CDR3 is 14 residues. The J segment lost 5 bases and the V segment lost 7 bases, leaving 7 bases of the junction unmatched. Germline V gene sequence: CDR1 MNHNS, CDR2 SASEGT. This CDR3 reads CASNGQGKHQPQHF. CDR3 sequence (DNA): TGTGCCAGCAACGGACAGGGAAAACATCAGCCCCAGCATTTT.

The chain couples TRBV30 to TRBJ2-5; TRBD1 aligns across 10 bases. Germline assignment: CDR1 GTSNPN and CDR2 SVGIG (reference sequence). V dropped 5 bases and J dropped 5; count of bases not matched to a gene: 5. This CDR3 has 13 amino acids. The CDR3 region has the DNA TGTGCCTGGGACAGGGGGCTAGAGGAGACCCAGTACTTC. This translates into CAWDRGLEETQYF. The variable domain in full, completed from reference TRBV30 and TRBJ2-5, reads SQTIHQWPATLVQPVGSPLSLECTVEGTSNPNLYWYRQAAGRGLQLLFYSVGIGQISSEVPQNLSASRPQDRQFILSSKKLLLSDSGFYLCAWDRGLEETQYFGPGTRLLVL.

The gene calls are TRBV30 and TRBJ1-6; D unresolved. V shed 5 bases and J shed 9 bases, with 14 bases lying between them. The length of the CDR3 is 13 residues. Germline V gene lookup returns CDR1 GTSNPN and CDR2 SVGIG (reference sequence). The CDR3 DNA sequence: TGTGCCTGGTCGAACAGTGTTTCTTCACCCCTCCACTTT. It specifies CAWSNSVSSPLHF.

This clone was recorded once. The chain links TRBV7-2 to TRBJ1-2; maybe TRBD1 (6 bases). The V and J ends lost 5 bases and 4 bases respectively, with 17 bases between them. This CDR3 has 15 amino acids. Germline V CDR1 and CDR2: SGHTA, FQGNSA. The CDR3 spells CASSADRRPFYGYTF. CDR3 coding DNA: TGTGCCAGCAGCGCTGACAGGCGACCTTTCTATGGCTACACCTTC. Using reference TRBV7-2 and TRBJ1-2 for the parts outside the CDR3, the full variable domain is GAGVSQSPSNKVTEKGKDVELRCDPISGHTALYWYRQSLGQGLEFLIYFQGNSAPDKSGLPSDRFSAERTGGSVSTLTIQRTQQEDSAVYLCASSADRRPFYGYTFGSGTRLTVV.

The rearrangement uses TRBV12-3 or TRBV12-4 and TRBJ2-7; TRBD1 is a possible D gene (6 bases). The CDR3 loop spans 13 amino acids. Trimming took off 4 bases at V and 5 bases at J, with 12 bases between the two ends. The chain's CDR3 is CASSYAGGHEQYF. The CDR3, as DNA: TGTGCCAGCAGTTATGCTGGGGGCCACGAGCAGTACTTC.

The chain links TRBV6-5 to TRBJ1-2; D may be TRBD1 (5 bases). Germline V gives CDR1 MNHEY, CDR2 SVGAGI. This CDR3 is built from 12 residues. The V gene lost 10 bases and the J gene lost 5 bases, with 14 bases spanning the gap. CDR3: CATVRVGYGYTF. CDR3 DNA sequence: TGTGCCACCGTCAGGGTCGGGTATGGCTACACCTTC.

The chain is built from TRBV5-1 and TRBJ1-1, with D tentatively TRBD1 (5 bases). The CDR3 runs 14 residues. Germline CDR1 is SGHRS and CDR2 is YFSETQ. V was clipped by 4 bases and J by 0 bases, with 10 bases between them. CDR3 bases: TGCGCCAGCAGCCCGCAGGGTCTGAACACTGAAGCTTTCTTT. Its protein is CASSPQGLNTEAFF.

The rearrangement uses TRBV3-1 (or the pseudogene TRBV3-2) and TRBJ2-5; 11 bases fit TRBD2. J gave up 7 bases and V 6 bases, and 19 bases lay outside the gene matches. CDR1 is LGHDT and CDR2 is YNNKEL in the germline V gene (reference sequence). There are 18 residues in the CDR3. DNA for the CDR3: TGTGCCAGCAGGATGACGGCGGCTTCACTAGCGGGAGATGGGACCCAGTACTTC. Protein: CASRMTAASLAGDGTQYF.

Remarks on this clone: The junction departs from germline at one end; a sequencing error may be responsible. This chain links TRBV28 with TRBJ1-3; D remains ambiguous. CDR1 is MDHEN, CDR2 SYDVKM, per germline. The CDR3 extends over 13 amino acids. CDR3 bases: TGTGCCAGTAGTTTACGCTCTGGAAACACCATATATTTT. Its translation: CASSLRSGNTIYF. Complete variable domain (other parts from reference TRBV28 and TRBJ1-3): DVKVTQSSRYLVKRTGEKVFLECVQDMDHENMFWYRQDPGLGLRLIYFSYDVKMKEKGDIPEGYSVSREKKERFSLILESASTNQTSMYLCASSLRSGNTIYFGEGSWLTVV.

This chain joins TRBV12-3 or TRBV12-4 and TRBJ1-1; D is unresolved. This CDR3 is 12 amino acids long. The V end was cut by 6 bases, the J end by 5 bases, with 10 bases between. In nucleotides, the CDR3 is TGTGCCAGCAGCCCGGGAGGGACTGAAGCTTTCTTT. Amino acids: CASSPGGTEAFF.

DNA for the CDR3: TGTGCCAGCAGCCGTAGCGGGGTGCTCTACGAGCAGTACTTC. Translation gives CASSRSGVLYEQYF. The V call is TRBV3-1 (or the pseudogene TRBV3-2), the J call TRBJ2-7; TRBD2 matches 8 bases. Germline V gene data show CDR1 as LGHDT and CDR2 as YNNKEL (reference sequence). With V trimmed by 4 bases and J by 3 bases, 5 bases remained unmatched. This CDR3 comprises 14 residues.

The rearrangement links TRBV7-9 to TRBJ2-3; D gene ambiguous. Germline values: CDR1 SEHNR, CDR2 FQNEAQ (reference sequence). V gave up 4 bases and J gave up 1 base, with 9 bases separating them. The CDR3 totals 14 residues. The CDR3 DNA follows: TGTGCCAGCAGCTCGATAGTGGGCACAGATACGCAGTATTTT. Translation gives CASSSIVGTDTQYF.

The rearrangement uses TRBV11-2 and TRBJ2-1; 9 positions agree with TRBD2. The V gene's germline CDR1 is SGHAT and CDR2 FQNNGV. Trimming cost V 0 bases and J 8 bases; bases outside gene matches: 8. The CDR3 has 16 amino acids. The CDR3 DNA reads TGTGCCAGCAGCTTAGAAGGGCGGGGGGGCCAAGATGAGCAGTTCTTC. Encoded protein: CASSLEGRGGQDEQFF.

The V call is TRBV30, the J call TRBJ2-5; perhaps TRBD1 as D (6 bases). Trimming took off 4 bases at V and 5 bases at J, with 11 bases between the two ends. The CDR3 is made up of 12 amino acids. Germline V gene sequence: CDR1 GTSNPN, CDR2 SVGIG (reference sequence). CDR3 bases: TGTGCCTGGACAGGGGCAGGGGAGACCCAGTACTTC. This codes for CAWTGAGETQYF. Looking up the rest from reference TRBV30 and TRBJ2-5 gives the full variable domain: SQTIHQWPATLVQPVGSPLSLECTVEGTSNPNLYWYRQAAGRGLQLLFYSVGIGQISSEVPQNLSASRPQDRQFILSSKKLLLSDSGFYLCAWTGAGETQYFGPGTRLLVL.

This chain uses TRBV27 with TRBJ1-5, with D uncertain. The V and J ends lost 6 bases and 0 bases respectively, with 12 bases between them. CDR3 length equals 15 residues. Germline V CDR1 and CDR2: MNHEY, SMNVEV (reference sequence). CDR3 sequence reads: CASRTAGDSNQPQHF. Written as DNA, the CDR3 is TGTGCCAGCAGGACCGCCGGGGATAGCAATCAGCCCCAGCATTTT.

The J gene is TRBJ2-3, the V gene TRBV27; 8 bases line up with TRBD2. This CDR3 region has 16 residues. Germline V gives CDR1 MNHEY, CDR2 SMNVEV (reference sequence). V was clipped by 0 bases and J by 2 bases; unmatched bases: 4. Here the CDR3 DNA reads TGTGCCAGCAGTTTATCTTCGGGAGGGACCACAGATACGCAGTATTTT. Protein product: CASSLSSGGTTDTQYF.

The chain combines TRBV28 with TRBJ1-2; no reliable D call. The V gene lost 4 bases and the J gene lost 4 bases, with 13 bases spanning the gap. CDR1 and CDR2 from the germline V gene are MDHEN and SYDVKM. The length of the CDR3 is 14 residues. CDR3 DNA sequence: TGTGCCAGCAGTTCGGGCATCGGAGGCTATGGCTACACCTTC. Amino acids: CASSSGIGGYGYTF.

This rearrangement joins TRBV7-3 to TRBJ1-1; the match to TRBD1 covers 9 bases. CDR1 and CDR2 (germline): SGHTA, FQGTGA. J gave up 1 base and V 5 bases, and 8 bases lay outside the gene matches. CDR3 length: 16 residues. CDR3 in amino acids: CASSEDRGFRNTEAFF. In DNA form, the CDR3 reads TGTGCCAGCAGCGAAGACAGGGGGTTTAGGAACACTGAAGCTTTCTTT.

This chain joins TRBV4-3 and TRBJ1-2; tentative D call: TRBD1 (6 bases). V was clipped by 0 bases and J by 3 bases, with 17 bases between them. The length of the CDR3 is 17 residues. From germline, CDR1 is LGHNA and CDR2 YSLEER. The DNA for the CDR3 is TGCGCCAGCAGCCAAGATGAGCTTGTGAACAGGGACTATGGCTACACCTTC. It yields the protein CASSQDELVNRDYGYTF.

The genes are TRBV14 and TRBJ2-7; D ambiguous. Germline V gene sequence: CDR1 SGHDN, CDR2 FVKESK. This CDR3 region has 16 residues. Trimming removed 4 bases from V and 1 base from J, with 17 bases in between. CDR3: CASSLRRGTLSYEQYF. The CDR3 DNA is TGTGCCAGCAGCCTAAGAAGAGGTACGCTTTCCTACGAGCAGTACTTC. The whole variable domain, filled in from reference TRBV14 and TRBJ2-7, reads EAGVTQFPSHSVIEKGQTVTLRCDPISGHDNLYWYRRVMGKEIKFLLHFVKESKQDESGMPNNRFLAERTGGTYSTLKVQPAELEDSGVYFCASSLRRGTLSYEQYFGPGTRLTVT.

V is TRBV3-1 (or the pseudogene TRBV3-2) and J is TRBJ2-3; 9 nucleotides match TRBD2. The V and J ends lost 2 bases and 4 bases, in that order; junction bases with no gene match: 13. CDR3 length: 18 residues. Germline assignment: CDR1 LGHDT and CDR2 YNNKEL (reference sequence). Here the CDR3 DNA reads TGTGCCAGCAGCCAACCCCCCGGGGAGCGGGAGGAGCCAGATACGCAGTATTTT. Translating gives CASSQPPGEREEPDTQYF.

The rearrangement uses TRBV6-6 and TRBJ1-1; 8 bases match TRBD1. The junction had 7 bases not matched to a gene; V was cut back by 5 bases and J by 5 bases. Germline V CDR1 and CDR2: MNHNY, SVGAGI (reference sequence). The CDR3 has 14 amino acids. The CDR3 nucleotides are TGTGCCAGCAGTAGAGGACAGGGTACGACTGAAGCTTTCTTT. This sequence encodes CASSRGQGTTEAFF.

The rearrangement uses TRBV14 and TRBJ1-6, with TRBD1 matching over 9 bases. J gave up 10 bases and V 6 bases, and 10 bases lay outside the gene matches. CDR1 and CDR2 from the germline V gene are SGHDN and FVKESK. CDR3 length equals 15 residues. This CDR3 reads CASSKTGGSRSPLHF. The CDR3 DNA reads as TGTGCCAGCAGTAAGACAGGGGGTTCTCGGTCACCCCTCCACTTT.